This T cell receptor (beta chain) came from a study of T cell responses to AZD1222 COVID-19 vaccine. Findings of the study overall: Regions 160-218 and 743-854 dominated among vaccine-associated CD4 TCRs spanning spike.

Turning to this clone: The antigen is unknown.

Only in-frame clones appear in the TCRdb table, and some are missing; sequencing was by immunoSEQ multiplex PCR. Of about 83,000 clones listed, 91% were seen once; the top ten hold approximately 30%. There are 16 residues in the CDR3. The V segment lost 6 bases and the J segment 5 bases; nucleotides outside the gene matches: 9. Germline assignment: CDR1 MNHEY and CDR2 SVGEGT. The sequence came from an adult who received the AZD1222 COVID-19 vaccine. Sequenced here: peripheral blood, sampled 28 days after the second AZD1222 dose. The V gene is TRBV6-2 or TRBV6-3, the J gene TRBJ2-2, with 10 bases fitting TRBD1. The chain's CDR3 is CASSQGTGAGTGELFF. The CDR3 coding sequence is TGTGCCAGCAGCCAAGGGACAGGGGCAGGAACCGGGGAGCTGTTTTTT.